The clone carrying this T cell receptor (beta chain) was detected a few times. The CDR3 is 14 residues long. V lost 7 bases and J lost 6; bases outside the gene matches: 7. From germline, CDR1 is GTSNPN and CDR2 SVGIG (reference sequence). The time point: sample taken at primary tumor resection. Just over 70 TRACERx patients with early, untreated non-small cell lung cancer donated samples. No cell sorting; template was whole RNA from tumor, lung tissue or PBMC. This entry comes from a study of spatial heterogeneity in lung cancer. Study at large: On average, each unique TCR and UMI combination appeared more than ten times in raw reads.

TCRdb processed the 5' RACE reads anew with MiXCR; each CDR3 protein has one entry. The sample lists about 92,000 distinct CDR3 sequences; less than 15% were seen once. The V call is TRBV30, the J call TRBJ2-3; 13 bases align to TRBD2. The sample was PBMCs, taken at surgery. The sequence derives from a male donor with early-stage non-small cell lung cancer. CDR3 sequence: CAFRLAGGFDTQYF. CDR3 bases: TGTGCCTTCAGACTAGCGGGAGGTTTCGATACGCAGTATTTT.